Here is one T cell receptor (beta chain) with its context. This CDR3 has 19 amino acids. Germline V gene data show CDR1 as MGHRA and CDR2 as YSYEKL. V dropped 0 bases and J dropped 3; count of bases not matched to a gene: 9. The data derive from a study of identical twins. One entry per CDR3 protein results from TCRdb running MiXCR on the 5' RACE reads. The sample has about 890,000 distinct CDR3 sequences, around 12% seen once. The data also belong to a second study, concerning yellow fever vaccine responses in identical twins. From that study: Convergence reportedly seemed to mark part of the twins' vaccine T cell response, with personalization marking the rest.

The rearrangement uses TRBV4-1 and TRBJ2-2, with 11 bases that match TRBD2. The TCR was taken from a woman younger than 30 in good health. Sequences were obtained from PBMCs. The CDR3 spells CASSQEPSGGISDTGELFF. CDR3 DNA: TGCGCCAGCAGCCAAGAGCCTAGCGGGGGGATTTCGGACACCGGGGAGCTGTTTTTT.